This T cell receptor beta chain originates from a study of blood T cell repertoires in COVID-19. Generated by immunoSEQ multiplex PCR, the TCRdb table keeps only in-frame clones and is missing some. Seen here are 80,000 or so clones, 80% observed once, and the top ten hold less than 6%. This CDR3 is built from 22 residues. Germline V CDR1 and CDR2: LGHDT, YNNKEL (reference sequence). The V gene end was trimmed by 4 bases and the J gene end by 0 bases; junction bases not matched to a gene: 21. This clone showed up just once. The J gene is TRBJ2-6, the V gene TRBV3-1 (or the pseudogene TRBV3-2); 7 bases map to TRBD1. Sequencing was performed on peripheral blood. The clonotype was recovered from a woman aged 70-85 years with acute or convalescent COVID-19. CDR3 in amino acids: CASSPVLRGPGTDYSGANVLTF. The CDR3 nucleotides read TGTGCCAGCAGCCCCGTCTTAAGGGGACCCGGGACAGACTACTCTGGGGCCAACGTCCTGACTTTC.